This TCR beta chain originates from a study of cytomegalovirus exposure and HLA in healthy donors. Produced via immunoSEQ multiplex PCR; TCRdb's table is partial and in-frame only. Of hundreds of thousands of clones listed, about nine tenths are singletons. There are a few counts of this clone. Its antigen is not known. Study-wide results and caveats: Cytomegalovirus association was assigned to approximately 160 TCR beta chains. The tendency of first-cohort TCR clusters to co-occur in the 90 to 150 validation repertoires was the finding of a later analysis.

The CDR3 is made up of 14 amino acids. Germline trimming cut 6 bases from V and 7 bases from J; bases unmatched to any gene: 4. Germline CDR1 reads SNHLY; CDR2 reads FYNNEI. Sequenced input: PBMCs. The V gene is TRBV2, the J gene TRBJ1-5, with 12 bases lining up with TRBD1. This clonotype was obtained from a woman between 18 and 30 years old in good health and CMV-seropositive. The CDR3 reads CASRGTGGRQPQHF. CDR3 DNA sequence: TGTGCCAGCAGAGGGACAGGGGGCCGGCAGCCCCAGCATTTT.